Listed below are T cell receptor beta chains from one sample, sequenced in a study of blood T cell repertoires in COVID-19. TCRdb keeps only in-frame clones here, not all; method: immunoSEQ multiplex PCR. The sample records around 140,000 clones, around 80% being singletons. Sequencing input: peripheral blood. These receptors were obtained from a human donor with acute or convalescent COVID-19. The donor label of this sample is uncertain. Both conserved end residues are part of each CDR3. A D gene is named only where the DNA matches it firmly. The size field is filled for only some rows; it gives once, few, many or a size class.

NA,TRBJ1-2,NA,TRBV6-1,CASSEAWDTGYGYTF,TGTGCCAGCAGTGAGGCATGGGACACAGGCTATGGCTACACCTTC
NA,TRBJ1-6,TRBD1,TRBV5-1,CASSGGQALSPLHF,TGCGCCAGCAGTGGGGGACAGGCACTTTCACCCCTCCACTTT
NA,TRBJ2-7,TRBD1,TRBV6-2/TRBV6-3,CASSYIPRGQGFYEQYF,TGTGCCAGCAGTTACATTCCGCGGGGACAGGGGTTCTACGAGCAGTACTTC
once,TRBJ1-6,TRBD1,TRBV6-4,CASPPTGPSYNSPLHF,TGTGCCAGTCCCCCGACAGGGCCCTCCTATAATTCACCCCTCCACTTT
NA,TRBJ2-2,TRBD1,TRBV13,CASSSLGQGGTGELFF,TGTGCCAGCAGCTCACTAGGACAGGGAGGCACCGGGGAGCTGTTTTTT
NA,TRBJ1-1,NA,TRBV12-2,CASRLATVGDRAFLEAFF,TGTGCAAGTCGCTTAGCCACCGTGGGGGACAGGGCCTTCTTAGAAGCTTTCTTT
NA,TRBJ1-2,NA,TRBV20-1,CSARDQGDYTF,TGCAGTGCTAGAGATCAGGGTGACTACACCTTC
NA,TRBJ1-2,TRBD1,TRBV6-6,CASSPTGGNGYTF,TGTGCCAGCAGTCCCACAGGGGGCAATGGCTACACCTTC
NA,TRBJ1-1,NA,TRBV30,CAWSRQLNTEAFF,TGTGCCTGGAGTAGACAGCTGAACACTGAAGCTTTCTTT
once,TRBJ1-2,NA,TRBV3-1/TRBV3-2,CASSQAPIGYTF,TGTGCCAGCAGCCAAGCCCCAATTGGCTACACCTTC
once,TRBJ2-1,NA,TRBV7-7,CASAPDIGIDEQFF,TGTGCTAGCGCTCCGGACATAGGGATCGATGAGCAGTTCTTC
NA,TRBJ1-1,NA,TRBV29-1,CGARTNTEAFF,TGCGGGGCGCGGACGAACACTGAAGCTTTCTTT
NA,TRBJ2-7,TRBD2,TRBV7-2,CASSSSGGIGYEQYF,TGTGCCAGCAGCTCTAGCGGGGGGATTGGCTACGAGCAGTACTTC
NA,TRBJ1-5,NA,TRBV10-1,CASNRWDYSNQPQHF,TGCGCCAGCAACCGATGGGACTATAGCAATCAGCCCCAGCATTTT
NA,TRBJ1-3,TRBD1,TRBV6-7,CASSYPDRGFSGNTIYF,TGTGCCAGCAGTTACCCTGACAGGGGATTCTCTGGAAACACCATATATTTT
NA,TRBJ1-1,NA,TRBV30,CAWTDSGDMNTEAFF,TGTGCCTGGACGGACTCTGGGGATATGAACACTGAAGCTTTCTTT
once,TRBJ2-7,TRBD1,TRBV18,CASSGGTGIYEQYF,TGTGCCAGCTCAGGCGGGACAGGGATCTACGAGCAGTACTTC
NA,TRBJ2-3,TRBD1,TRBV5-1,CASSTLGRDRGTDTQYF,TGCGCCAGCAGCACGCTAGGCCGGGACAGGGGCACAGATACGCAGTATTTT
NA,TRBJ1-2,NA,TRBV29-1,CSENHPAAMGYGYTF,TGCAGCGAGAACCACCCCGCGGCAATGGGCTATGGCTACACCTTC
NA,TRBJ1-2,NA,TRBV7-2,CASSSNYGYTF,TGTGCCAGCAGCTCGAACTATGGCTACACCTTC
NA,TRBJ1-1,TRBD1,TRBV12-3/TRBV12-4,CASSLQGAEAFF,TGTGCCAGCAGTTTACAGGGGGCTGAAGCTTTCTTT
NA,TRBJ1-4,TRBD1,TRBV3-1/TRBV3-2,CASSPTRSTGLNEKLFF,TGTGCCAGCAGCCCTACCCGGTCGACAGGGCTTAATGAAAAACTGTTTTTT
once,TRBJ1-2,NA,TRBV6-5,CASIYSYNNYGYTF,TGTGCCAGCATCTACAGTTATAATAACTATGGCTACACCTTC
once,TRBJ1-1,TRBD1,TRBV5-1,CASSLVQGANTNTEAFF,TGCGCCAGCAGCTTGGTTCAGGGGGCGAATACGAACACTGAAGCTTTCTTT
NA,TRBJ1-5,NA,TRBV30,CAWSEMAVSNQPQHF,TGTGCCTGGAGTGAGATGGCAGTTAGCAATCAGCCCCAGCATTTT
few,TRBJ1-4,TRBD1,TRBV20-1,CSASKQTGGGEKLFF,TGCAGTGCTAGTAAACAGACAGGGGGAGGAGAAAAACTGTTTTTT
NA,TRBJ1-2,NA,TRBV20-1,CSASLAVPVYGYTF,TGCAGTGCTAGTCTTGCGGTTCCAGTCTATGGCTACACCTTC
NA,TRBJ2-7,TRBD1,TRBV27,CASSFGQGSYEQYF,TGTGCCAGCAGTTTCGGACAGGGGTCCTACGAGCAGTACTTC
NA,TRBJ1-2,NA,TRBV7-9,CASARADGYTF,TGTGCCAGCGCGAGGGCGGATGGCTACACCTTC
NA,TRBJ2-1,TRBD1,TRBV4-2,CASSQGWGTGHNEQFF,TGTGCCAGCAGCCAAGGGTGGGGGACAGGGCACAATGAGCAGTTCTTC
NA,TRBJ1-4,NA,TRBV29-1,CSVEGGGHWNEKLFF,TGCAGCGTTGAGGGCGGAGGCCATTGGAATGAAAAACTGTTTTTT